The rows below give T cell receptor beta chains drawn from one sample of a study of human T cells and chemical hapten exposure. TCRdb processed the RACE reads anew with MiXCR; each CDR3 protein has one entry. The data hold approximately 50,000 distinct CDR3 sequences, with roughly 9% observed a single time. The source was whole blood, collected in connection with sensitization to the hapten diphenylcyclopropenone (DPC). These receptors were taken from a woman in her 30s with alopecia areata. Some clones in this sample may be carry-over from other donors' samples. Each CDR3 is given with its conserved first and last residue.

J gene: TRBJ1-1
V gene: TRBV29-1
CDR3 protein: CSVGGTGFNTEAFF

J gene: TRBJ1-1
V gene: TRBV4-1
CDR3 protein: CASRGFLKNTEAFF

J gene: TRBJ2-1
V gene: TRBV18
CDR3 protein: CASSPVQGTLYNEQFF

J gene: TRBJ1-1
V gene: TRBV30
CDR3 protein: CAWSTSQAFF

J gene: TRBJ1-2
V gene: TRBV4-1
CDR3 protein: CASSQPGQGAFGYTF

J gene: TRBJ2-4
V gene: TRBV25-1
CDR3 protein: CASSVPGLKLQYF

J gene: TRBJ2-5
V gene: TRBV29-1
CDR3 protein: CSARREETQYF

J gene: TRBJ1-1
V gene: TRBV14
CDR3 protein: CASSQEAFAGRETEAFF

J gene: TRBJ1-5
V gene: TRBV12-3/TRBV12-4
CDR3 protein: CASSWTGGVSNQPQHF

J gene: TRBJ2-7
V gene: TRBV11-2
CDR3 protein: CASSSPTGRFEQYF

J gene: TRBJ1-2
V gene: TRBV29-1
CDR3 protein: CSVADGRGYTF

J gene: TRBJ2-3
V gene: TRBV29-1
CDR3 protein: CSVAGHRGADTQYF

J gene: TRBJ1-5
V gene: TRBV20-1
CDR3 protein: CSARPTNQPQHF

J gene: TRBJ2-6
V gene: TRBV6-2/TRBV6-3
CDR3 protein: CASSYTGTEHSGANVLTF

J gene: TRBJ2-7
V gene: TRBV29-1
CDR3 protein: CSGGGDYEQYF

J gene: TRBJ1-1
V gene: TRBV2
CDR3 protein: CAFSRNRGNTEAFF

J gene: TRBJ2-3
V gene: TRBV20-1
CDR3 protein: CSVDSESTDTQYF

J gene: TRBJ1-2
V gene: TRBV10-3
CDR3 protein: CAVRRDSDYGYTF

J gene: TRBJ1-2
V gene: TRBV6-5
CDR3 protein: CASSQGRGYGYTF

J gene: TRBJ1-5
V gene: TRBV28
CDR3 protein: CASSPSQGSNQPQHF

J gene: TRBJ1-6
V gene: TRBV5-1
CDR3 protein: CASSTGTGYNSPLHF

J gene: TRBJ1-4
V gene: TRBV19
CDR3 protein: CASSQGDVANEKLFF

J gene: TRBJ2-3
V gene: TRBV28
CDR3 protein: CASSLNPGGTDTQYF

J gene: TRBJ2-5
V gene: TRBV3-1
CDR3 protein: CASSQDFFQGAGTQYF

J gene: TRBJ2-6
V gene: TRBV27
CDR3 protein: CASSVSGANVLTF

J gene: TRBJ1-5
V gene: TRBV7-2
CDR3 protein: CASSLGGRNQPQHF

J gene: TRBJ2-3
V gene: TRBV7-9
CDR3 protein: CASSLGAVGTRTDTQYF

J gene: TRBJ1-1
V gene: TRBV20-1
CDR3 protein: CSADSGQAHTEAFF

J gene: TRBJ1-5
V gene: TRBV12-3/TRBV12-4
CDR3 protein: CASSLAFGQPQHF

J gene: TRBJ2-7
V gene: TRBV7-9
CDR3 protein: CASSAAGHTYEQYF

J gene: TRBJ2-7
V gene: TRBV28
CDR3 protein: CASAGLSYEQYF

J gene: TRBJ2-2
V gene: TRBV2
CDR3 protein: CASTTTNTGELFF

J gene: TRBJ2-1
V gene: TRBV12-3/TRBV12-4
CDR3 protein: CASSFSSGYNEQFF

J gene: TRBJ2-5
V gene: TRBV3-1
CDR3 protein: CASSLTRGPQETQYF

J gene: TRBJ2-1
V gene: TRBV5-1
CDR3 protein: CASSPQLGDNEQFF

J gene: TRBJ1-2
V gene: TRBV20-1
CDR3 protein: CSARPSGQARGDTF

J gene: TRBJ2-3
V gene: TRBV7-2
CDR3 protein: CASSAGTGANTDTQYF

J gene: TRBJ1-2
V gene: TRBV20-1
CDR3 protein: CSARKMDRIAYGYTF

J gene: TRBJ2-6
V gene: TRBV2
CDR3 protein: CAGTGRSGANVLTF

J gene: TRBJ2-1
V gene: TRBV7-2
CDR3 protein: CASSPDRQNEQFF

J gene: TRBJ1-1
V gene: TRBV18
CDR3 protein: CASSPTATEAFF

J gene: TRBJ2-2
V gene: TRBV3-1
CDR3 protein: CASSTRGTGELFF

J gene: TRBJ1-5
V gene: TRBV6-2/TRBV6-3
CDR3 protein: CASMSGGQPQHF

J gene: TRBJ2-6
V gene: TRBV12-3/TRBV12-4
CDR3 protein: CASSLVAGTGVGGANVLTF

J gene: TRBJ1-2
V gene: TRBV20-1
CDR3 protein: CSARDPLRQGVRGYTF

J gene: TRBJ2-7
V gene: TRBV5-1
CDR3 protein: CASSLQDGSSYEQYF

J gene: TRBJ1-5
V gene: TRBV7-2
CDR3 protein: CASSSGVHNQPQHF

J gene: TRBJ1-4
V gene: TRBV3-1
CDR3 protein: CASSPLGANEKLFF

J gene: TRBJ1-5
V gene: TRBV7-6
CDR3 protein: CASSSMGGQDQPQHF

J gene: TRBJ2-1
V gene: TRBV18
CDR3 protein: CASSPASGLHNEQFF

J gene: TRBJ2-1
V gene: TRBV20-1
CDR3 protein: CSASLRDRVYNEQFF

J gene: TRBJ1-5
V gene: TRBV7-2
CDR3 protein: CASSLRPGVSNQPQHF

J gene: TRBJ1-6
V gene: TRBV4-1
CDR3 protein: CASSQDLDRESKTLHF

J gene: TRBJ1-5
V gene: TRBV6-6
CDR3 protein: CASSYYREDQPQHF

J gene: TRBJ1-5
V gene: TRBV12-3/TRBV12-4
CDR3 protein: CASSSGNSNQPQHF